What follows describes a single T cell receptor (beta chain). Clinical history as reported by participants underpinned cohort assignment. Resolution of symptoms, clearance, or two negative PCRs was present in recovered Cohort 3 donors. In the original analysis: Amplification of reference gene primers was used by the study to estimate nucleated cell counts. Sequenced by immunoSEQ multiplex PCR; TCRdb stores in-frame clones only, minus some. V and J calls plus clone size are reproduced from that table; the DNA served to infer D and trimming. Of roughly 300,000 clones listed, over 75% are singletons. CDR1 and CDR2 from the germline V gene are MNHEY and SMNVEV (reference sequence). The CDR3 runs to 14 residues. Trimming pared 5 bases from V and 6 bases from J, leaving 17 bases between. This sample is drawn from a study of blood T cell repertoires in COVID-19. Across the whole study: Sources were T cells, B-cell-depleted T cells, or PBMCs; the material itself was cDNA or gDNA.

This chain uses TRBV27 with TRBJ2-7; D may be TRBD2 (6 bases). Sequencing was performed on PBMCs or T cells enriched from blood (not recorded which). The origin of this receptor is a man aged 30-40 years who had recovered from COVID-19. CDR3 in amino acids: CASSPGSDPFEQYF. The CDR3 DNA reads TGTGCCAGCAGTCCCGGGAGTGACCCTTTCGAGCAGTACTTC.